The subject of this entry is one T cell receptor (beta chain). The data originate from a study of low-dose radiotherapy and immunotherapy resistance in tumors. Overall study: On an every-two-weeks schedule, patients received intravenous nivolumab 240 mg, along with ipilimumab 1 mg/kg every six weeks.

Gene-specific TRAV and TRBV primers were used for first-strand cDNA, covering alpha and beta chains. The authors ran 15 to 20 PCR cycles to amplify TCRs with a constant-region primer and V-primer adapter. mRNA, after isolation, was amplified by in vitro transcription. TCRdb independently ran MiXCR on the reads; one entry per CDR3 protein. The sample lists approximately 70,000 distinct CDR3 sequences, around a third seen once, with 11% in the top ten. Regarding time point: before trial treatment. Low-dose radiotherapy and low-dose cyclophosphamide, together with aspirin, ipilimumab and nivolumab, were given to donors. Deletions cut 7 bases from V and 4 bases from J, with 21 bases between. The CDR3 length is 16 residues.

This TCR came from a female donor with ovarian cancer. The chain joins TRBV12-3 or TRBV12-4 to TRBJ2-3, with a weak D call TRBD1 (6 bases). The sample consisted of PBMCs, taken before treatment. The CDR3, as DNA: TGTGCCAGCACGGGGTATACAGGGAAAATGGCAGATACGCAGTATTTT. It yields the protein CASTGYTGKMADTQYF.